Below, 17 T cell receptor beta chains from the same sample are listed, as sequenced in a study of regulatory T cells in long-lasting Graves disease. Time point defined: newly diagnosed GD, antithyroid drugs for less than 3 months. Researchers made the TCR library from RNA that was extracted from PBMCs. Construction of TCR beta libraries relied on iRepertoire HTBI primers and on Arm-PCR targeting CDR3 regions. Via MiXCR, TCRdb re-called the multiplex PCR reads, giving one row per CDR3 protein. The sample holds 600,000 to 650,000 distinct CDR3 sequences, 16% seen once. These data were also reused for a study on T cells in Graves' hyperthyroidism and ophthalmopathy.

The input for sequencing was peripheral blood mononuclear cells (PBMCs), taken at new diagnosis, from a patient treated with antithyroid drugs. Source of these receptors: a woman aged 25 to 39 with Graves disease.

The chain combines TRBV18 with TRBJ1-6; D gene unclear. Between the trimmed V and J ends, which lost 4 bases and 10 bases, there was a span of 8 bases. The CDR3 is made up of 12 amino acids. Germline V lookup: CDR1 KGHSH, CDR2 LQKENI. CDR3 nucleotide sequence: TGTGCCAGCTCACGGAGCATGTCACCCCTCCACTTT. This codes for CASSRSMSPLHF.

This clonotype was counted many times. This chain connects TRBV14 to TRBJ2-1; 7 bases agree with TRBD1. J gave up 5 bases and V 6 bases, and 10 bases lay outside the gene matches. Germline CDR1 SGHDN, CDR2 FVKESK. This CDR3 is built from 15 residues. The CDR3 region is CASRTTGSGDNEQFF. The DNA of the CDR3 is TGTGCCAGCAGAACGACAGGGTCAGGAGACAATGAGCAGTTCTTC. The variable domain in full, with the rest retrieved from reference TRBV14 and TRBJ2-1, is EAGVTQFPSHSVIEKGQTVTLRCDPISGHDNLYWYRRVMGKEIKFLLHFVKESKQDESGMPNNRFLAERTGGTYSTLKVQPAELEDSGVYFCASRTTGSGDNEQFFGPGTRLTVL.

CDR3 nucleotides: TGTGCCAGTAGTGACCTAACGGGACTAGCTCTGGATGAGCAGTTCTTC. It translates to CASSDLTGLALDEQFF. V is TRBV19 and J is TRBJ2-1; TRBD2 matches 9 bases. Germline-derived CDR1 and CDR2 are LNHDA and SQIVND (reference sequence). Trimming took 5 bases from V and 8 from J; bases not matched to a gene: 13. The CDR3 is 16 amino acids.

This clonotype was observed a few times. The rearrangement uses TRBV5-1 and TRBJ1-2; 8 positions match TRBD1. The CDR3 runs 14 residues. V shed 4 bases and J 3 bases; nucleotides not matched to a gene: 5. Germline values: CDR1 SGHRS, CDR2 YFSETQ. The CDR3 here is CASSPTGDDYGYTF. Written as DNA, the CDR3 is TGCGCCAGCAGCCCGACAGGGGACGACTATGGCTACACCTTC.

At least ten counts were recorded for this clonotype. The CDR3 reads CASTRTQGVSNQPQHF. DNA of the CDR3: TGTGCCAGCACCCGAACACAGGGGGTTAGCAATCAGCCCCAGCATTTT. V usage is TRBV12-3 or TRBV12-4 and J usage is TRBJ1-5; 8 bases fit TRBD1. Trimming took 7 bases from V and 0 from J; bases not matched to a gene: 8. This CDR3 has 16 amino acids.

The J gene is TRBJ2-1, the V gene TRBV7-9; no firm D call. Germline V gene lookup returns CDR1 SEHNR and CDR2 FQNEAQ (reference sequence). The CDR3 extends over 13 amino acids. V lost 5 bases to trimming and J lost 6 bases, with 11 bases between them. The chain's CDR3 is CASSRRWGNEQFF. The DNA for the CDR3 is TGTGCCAGCAGCCGCAGGTGGGGCAATGAGCAGTTCTTC.

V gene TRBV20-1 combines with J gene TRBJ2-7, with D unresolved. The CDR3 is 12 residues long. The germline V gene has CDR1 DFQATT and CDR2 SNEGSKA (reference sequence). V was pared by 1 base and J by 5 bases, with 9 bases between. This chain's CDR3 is CSARAGQNEQYF. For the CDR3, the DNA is TGCAGTGCTAGAGCGGGTCAGAACGAGCAGTACTTC.

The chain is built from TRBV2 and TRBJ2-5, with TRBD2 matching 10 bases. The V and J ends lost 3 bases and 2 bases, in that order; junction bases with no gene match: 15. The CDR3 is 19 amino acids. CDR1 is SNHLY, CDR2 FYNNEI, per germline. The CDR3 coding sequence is TGTGCCAGCAGTGAGACTAGCGGGTATGGCATGGGGGAGCAAGAGACCCAGTACTTC. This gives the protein CASSETSGYGMGEQETQYF.

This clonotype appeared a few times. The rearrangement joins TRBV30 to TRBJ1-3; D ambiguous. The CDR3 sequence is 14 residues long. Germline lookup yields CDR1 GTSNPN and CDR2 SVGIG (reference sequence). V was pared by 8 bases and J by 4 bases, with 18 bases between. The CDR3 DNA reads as TGTGCCCTGGAGGGAGCAGGAAGGGGAAACACCATATATTTT. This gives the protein CALEGAGRGNTIYF.

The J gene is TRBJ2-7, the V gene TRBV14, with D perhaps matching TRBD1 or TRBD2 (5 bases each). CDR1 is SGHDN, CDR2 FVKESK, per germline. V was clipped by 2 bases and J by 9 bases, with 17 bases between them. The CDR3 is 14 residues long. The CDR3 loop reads CASSQTRDPLGQYF. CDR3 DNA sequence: TGTGCCAGCAGCCAAACCCGGGACCCCTTGGGGCAGTACTTC.

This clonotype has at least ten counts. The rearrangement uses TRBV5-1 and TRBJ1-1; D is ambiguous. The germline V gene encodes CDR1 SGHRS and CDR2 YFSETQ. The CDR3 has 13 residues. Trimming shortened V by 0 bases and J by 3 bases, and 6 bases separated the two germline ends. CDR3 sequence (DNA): TGCGCCAGCAGCTTGGGGGATTACACTGAAGCTTTCTTT. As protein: CASSLGDYTEAFF. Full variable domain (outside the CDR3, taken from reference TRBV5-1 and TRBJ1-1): KAGVTQTPRYLIKTRGQQVTLSCSPISGHRSVSWYQQTPGQGLQFLFEYFSETQRNKGNFPGRFSGRQFSNSRSEMNVSTLELGDSALYLCASSLGDYTEAFFGQGTRLTVV.

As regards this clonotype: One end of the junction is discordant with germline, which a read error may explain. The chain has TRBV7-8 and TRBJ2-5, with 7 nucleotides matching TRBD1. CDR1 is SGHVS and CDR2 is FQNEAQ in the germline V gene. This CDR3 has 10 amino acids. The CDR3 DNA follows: TGTGCCAGCAGCTTGGTTCAGGGGGACTTC. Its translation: CASSLVQGDF.

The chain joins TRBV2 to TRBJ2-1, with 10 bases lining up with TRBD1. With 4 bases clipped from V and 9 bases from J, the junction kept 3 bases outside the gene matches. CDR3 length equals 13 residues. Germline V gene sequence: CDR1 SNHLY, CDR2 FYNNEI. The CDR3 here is CASSGQGAIEQFF. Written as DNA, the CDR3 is TGTGCCAGCAGTGGACAGGGGGCGATTGAGCAGTTCTTC.

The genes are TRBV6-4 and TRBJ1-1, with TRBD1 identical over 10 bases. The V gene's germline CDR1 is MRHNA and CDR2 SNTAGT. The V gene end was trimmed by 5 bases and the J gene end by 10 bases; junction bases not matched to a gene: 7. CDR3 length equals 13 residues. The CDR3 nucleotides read TGTGCCAGCAGTCCCGACAGGGGGCGAGCAGCTTTCTTT. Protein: CASSPDRGRAAFF.

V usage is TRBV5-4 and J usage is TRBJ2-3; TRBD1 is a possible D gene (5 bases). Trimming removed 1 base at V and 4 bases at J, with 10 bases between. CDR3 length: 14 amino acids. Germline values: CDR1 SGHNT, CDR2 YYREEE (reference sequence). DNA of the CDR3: TGTGCCAGCAGCTTGTCTGGGGCCCCAGATACGCAGTATTTT. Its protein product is CASSLSGAPDTQYF. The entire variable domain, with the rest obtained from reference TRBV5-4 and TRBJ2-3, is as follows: ETGVTQSPTHLIKTRGQQVTLRCSSQSGHNTVSWYQQALGQGPQFIFQYYREEENGRGNFPPRFSGLQFPNYSSELNVNALELDDSALYLCASSLSGAPDTQYFGPGTRLTVL.

As DNA, the CDR3 is TGTGCCAGCAGTCCCCCTCCTGGGACCGGGGAGCTGTTTTTT. Encoded protein: CASSPPPGTGELFF. The chain links TRBV6-1 to TRBJ2-2; the D is unclear. In germline, CDR1 is MNHNS, CDR2 SASEGT. Deletions cut 5 bases from V and 5 bases from J, with 12 bases between. The CDR3 sequence is 14 residues long.

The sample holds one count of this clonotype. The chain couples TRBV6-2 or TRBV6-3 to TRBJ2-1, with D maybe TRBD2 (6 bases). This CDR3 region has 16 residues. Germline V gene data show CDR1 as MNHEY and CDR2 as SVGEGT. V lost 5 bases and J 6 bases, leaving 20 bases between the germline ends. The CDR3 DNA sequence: TGTGCCAGCAGTCGGCTTGGGGCTAGCGCATCCAATGAGCAGTTCTTC. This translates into CASSRLGASASNEQFF.